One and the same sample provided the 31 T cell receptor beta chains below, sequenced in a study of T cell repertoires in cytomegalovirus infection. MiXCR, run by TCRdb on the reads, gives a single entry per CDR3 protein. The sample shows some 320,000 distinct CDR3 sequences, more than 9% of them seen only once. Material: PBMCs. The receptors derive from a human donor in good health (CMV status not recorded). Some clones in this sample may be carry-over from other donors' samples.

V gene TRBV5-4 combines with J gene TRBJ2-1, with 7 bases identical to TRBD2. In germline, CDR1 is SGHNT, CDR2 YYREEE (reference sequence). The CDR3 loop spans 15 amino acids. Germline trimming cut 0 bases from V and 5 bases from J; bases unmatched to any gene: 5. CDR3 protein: CASSLGSGGHNEQFF. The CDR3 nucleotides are TGTGCCAGCAGCTTGGGCTCGGGGGGACACAATGAGCAGTTCTTC.

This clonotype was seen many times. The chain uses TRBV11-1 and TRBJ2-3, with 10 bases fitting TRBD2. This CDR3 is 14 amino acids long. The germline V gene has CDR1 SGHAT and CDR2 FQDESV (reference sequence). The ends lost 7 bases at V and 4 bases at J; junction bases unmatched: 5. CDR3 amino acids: CASTSTSGSDTQYF. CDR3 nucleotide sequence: TGTGCCAGCACCTCGACTAGCGGGTCAGATACGCAGTATTTT.

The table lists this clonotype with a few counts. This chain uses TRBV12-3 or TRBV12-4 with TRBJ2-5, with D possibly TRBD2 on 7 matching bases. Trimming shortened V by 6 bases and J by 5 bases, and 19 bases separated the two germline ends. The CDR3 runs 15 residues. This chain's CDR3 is CASRLGGGAVETQYF. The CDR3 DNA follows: TGTGCCAGCAGATTGGGGGGGGGCGCGGTGGAGACCCAGTACTTC.

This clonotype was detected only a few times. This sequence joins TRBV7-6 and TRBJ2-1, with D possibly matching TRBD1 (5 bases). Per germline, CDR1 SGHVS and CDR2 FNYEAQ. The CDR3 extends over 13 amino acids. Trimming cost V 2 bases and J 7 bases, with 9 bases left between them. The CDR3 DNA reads TGTGCCAGCAGCTTACTAGACAGAAATGAGCAGTTCTTC. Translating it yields CASSLLDRNEQFF.

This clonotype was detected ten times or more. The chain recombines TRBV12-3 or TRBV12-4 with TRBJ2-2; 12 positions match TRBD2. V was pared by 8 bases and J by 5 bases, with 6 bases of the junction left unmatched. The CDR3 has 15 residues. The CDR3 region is CASALAGGMTGELFF. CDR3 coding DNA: TGTGCCAGCGCTCTAGCGGGGGGGATGACCGGGGAGCTGTTTTTT.

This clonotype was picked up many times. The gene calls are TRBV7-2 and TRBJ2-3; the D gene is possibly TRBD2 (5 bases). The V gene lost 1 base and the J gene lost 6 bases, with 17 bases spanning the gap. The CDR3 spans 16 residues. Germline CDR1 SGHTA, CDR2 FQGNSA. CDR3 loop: CASSLGRTRWRDTQYF. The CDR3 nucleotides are TGTGCCAGCAGCTTAGGTCGGACTCGCTGGCGGGATACGCAGTATTTT.

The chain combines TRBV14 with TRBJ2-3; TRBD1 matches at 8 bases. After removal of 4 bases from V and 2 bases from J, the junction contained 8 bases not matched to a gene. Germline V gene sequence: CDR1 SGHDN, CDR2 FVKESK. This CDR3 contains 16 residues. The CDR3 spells CASSRRLTGDTDTQYF. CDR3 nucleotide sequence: TGTGCCAGCAGCCGACGCCTGACAGGGGACACAGATACGCAGTATTTT.

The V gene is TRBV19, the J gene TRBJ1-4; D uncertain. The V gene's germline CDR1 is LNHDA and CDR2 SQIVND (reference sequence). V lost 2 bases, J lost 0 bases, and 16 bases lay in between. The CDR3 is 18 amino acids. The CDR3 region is CASSIFSPGSATNEKLFF. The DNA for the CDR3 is TGTGCCAGTAGTATATTCTCCCCCGGGAGTGCAACTAATGAAAAACTGTTTTTT.

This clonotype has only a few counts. CDR3 in DNA: TGTGCCAGCAGCCTCGGGAGTCTGAGCTCCTACAATGAGCAGTTCTTC. Translating it yields CASSLGSLSSYNEQFF. The chain has TRBV7-2 and TRBJ2-1, with a tentative D call TRBD2 (6 bases). CDR1 and CDR2 from the germline V gene are SGHTA and FQGNSA. The CDR3 runs to 16 residues. V lost 5 bases, J lost 0 bases, and 14 bases lay in between.

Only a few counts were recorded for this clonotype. The CDR3 DNA reads as TGTGCTAGTGGTTTGGTACGCAGACAGATCAACCAAGAGACCCAGTACTTC. This encodes CASGLVRRQINQETQYF. The gene calls are TRBV12-5 and TRBJ2-5, with D perhaps TRBD1 (5 bases). Germline V CDR1 and CDR2: LGHNT, FRNRAP. The CDR3 length is 17 residues. Trimming took 0 bases from V and 0 from J, leaving 14 bases between them.

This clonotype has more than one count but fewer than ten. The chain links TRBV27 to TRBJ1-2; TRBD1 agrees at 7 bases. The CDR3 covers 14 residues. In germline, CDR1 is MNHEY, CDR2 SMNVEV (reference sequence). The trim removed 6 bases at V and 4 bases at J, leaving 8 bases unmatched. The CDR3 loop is CASSPIGDSYGYTF. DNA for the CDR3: TGTGCCAGCAGCCCTATAGGGGACAGCTATGGCTACACCTTC.

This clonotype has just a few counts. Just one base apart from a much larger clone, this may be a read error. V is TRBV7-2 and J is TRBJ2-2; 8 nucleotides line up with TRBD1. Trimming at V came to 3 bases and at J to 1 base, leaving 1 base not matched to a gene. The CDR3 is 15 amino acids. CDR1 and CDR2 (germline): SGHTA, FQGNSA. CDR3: CASSFGTGNTGELFF. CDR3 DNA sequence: TGTGCCAGCAGCTTCGGGACAGGGAACACCGGGGAGCTGTTTTTT.

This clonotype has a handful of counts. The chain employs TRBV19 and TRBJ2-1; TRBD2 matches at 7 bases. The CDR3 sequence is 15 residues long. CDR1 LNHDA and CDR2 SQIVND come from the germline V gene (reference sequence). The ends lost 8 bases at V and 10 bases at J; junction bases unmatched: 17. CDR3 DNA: TGTGCCAGTCGAGAGCGGACTAGTTACCTTATAGAGCAGTTCTTC. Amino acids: CASRERTSYLIEQFF.

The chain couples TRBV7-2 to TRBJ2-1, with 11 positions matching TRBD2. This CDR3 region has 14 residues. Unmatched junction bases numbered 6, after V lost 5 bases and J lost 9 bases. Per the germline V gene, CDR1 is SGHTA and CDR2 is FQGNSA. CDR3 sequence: CASSALAGVGEQFF. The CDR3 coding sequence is TGTGCCAGCAGCGCACTAGCGGGGGTAGGTGAGCAGTTCTTC.

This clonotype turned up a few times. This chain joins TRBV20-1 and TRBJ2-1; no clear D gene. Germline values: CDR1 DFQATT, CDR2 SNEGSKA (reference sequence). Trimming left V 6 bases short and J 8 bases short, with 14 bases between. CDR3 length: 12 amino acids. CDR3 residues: CSAEVARDEQFF. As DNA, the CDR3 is TGCAGTGCAGAAGTCGCTCGGGATGAGCAGTTCTTC.

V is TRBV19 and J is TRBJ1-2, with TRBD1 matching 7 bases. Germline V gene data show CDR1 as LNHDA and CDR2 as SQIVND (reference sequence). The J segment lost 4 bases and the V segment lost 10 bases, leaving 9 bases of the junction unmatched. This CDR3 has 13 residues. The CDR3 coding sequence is TGTGCCACGCGGGACAGACTCACCTATGGCTACACCTTC. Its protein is CATRDRLTYGYTF.

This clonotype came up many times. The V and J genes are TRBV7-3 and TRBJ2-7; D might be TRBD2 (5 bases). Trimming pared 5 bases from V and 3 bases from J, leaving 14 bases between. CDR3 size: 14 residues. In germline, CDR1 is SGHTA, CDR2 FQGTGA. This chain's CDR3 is CASSPRPGGYEQYF. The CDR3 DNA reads TGTGCCAGCAGCCCCCGACCCGGAGGCTACGAGCAGTACTTC.

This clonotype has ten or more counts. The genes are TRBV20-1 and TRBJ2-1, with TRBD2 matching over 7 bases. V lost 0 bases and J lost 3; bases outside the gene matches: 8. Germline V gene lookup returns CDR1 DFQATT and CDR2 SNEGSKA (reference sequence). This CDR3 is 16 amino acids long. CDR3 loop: CSARDLSGDFYNEQFF. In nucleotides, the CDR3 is TGCAGTGCTAGAGATCTCAGCGGGGACTTCTACAATGAGCAGTTCTTC.

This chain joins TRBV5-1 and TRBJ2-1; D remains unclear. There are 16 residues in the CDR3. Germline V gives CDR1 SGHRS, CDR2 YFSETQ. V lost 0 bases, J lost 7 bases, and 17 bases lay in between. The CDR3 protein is CASSLAPMGLQNEQFF. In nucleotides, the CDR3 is TGCGCCAGCAGCTTGGCCCCGATGGGATTGCAGAATGAGCAGTTCTTC.

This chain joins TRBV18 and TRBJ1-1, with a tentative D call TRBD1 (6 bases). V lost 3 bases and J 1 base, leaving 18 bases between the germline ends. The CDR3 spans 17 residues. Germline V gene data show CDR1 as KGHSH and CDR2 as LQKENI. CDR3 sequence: CASSPKTGSHANTEAFF. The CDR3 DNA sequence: TGTGCCAGCTCACCTAAAACAGGGTCTCATGCGAACACTGAAGCTTTCTTT.

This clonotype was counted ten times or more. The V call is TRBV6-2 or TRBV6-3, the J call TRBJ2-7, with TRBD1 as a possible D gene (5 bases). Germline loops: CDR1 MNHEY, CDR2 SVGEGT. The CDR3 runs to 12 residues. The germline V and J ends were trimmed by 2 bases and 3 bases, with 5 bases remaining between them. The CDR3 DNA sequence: TGTGCCAGCAGTTACAGGGGCTACGAGCAGTACTTC. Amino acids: CASSYRGYEQYF.

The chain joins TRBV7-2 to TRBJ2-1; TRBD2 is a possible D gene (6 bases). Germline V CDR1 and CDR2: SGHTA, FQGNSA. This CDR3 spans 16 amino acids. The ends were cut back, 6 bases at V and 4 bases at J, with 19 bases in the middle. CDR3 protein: CASSQRPGLGYNEQFF. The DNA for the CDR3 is TGTGCCAGCAGTCAAAGGCCGGGACTGGGGTACAATGAGCAGTTCTTC. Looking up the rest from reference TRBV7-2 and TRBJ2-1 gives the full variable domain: GAGVSQSPSNKVTEKGKDVELRCDPISGHTALYWYRQSLGQGLEFLIYFQGNSAPDKSGLPSDRFSAERTGGSVSTLTIQRTQQEDSAVYLCASSQRPGLGYNEQFFGPGTRLTVL.

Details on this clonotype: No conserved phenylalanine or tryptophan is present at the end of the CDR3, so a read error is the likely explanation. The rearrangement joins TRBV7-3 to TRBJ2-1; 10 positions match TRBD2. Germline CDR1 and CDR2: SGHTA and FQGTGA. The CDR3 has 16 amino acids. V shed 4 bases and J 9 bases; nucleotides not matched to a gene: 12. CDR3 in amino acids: CASSSTHSGGQGEQFI. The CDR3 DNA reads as TGTGCCAGCAGCTCCACGCATAGCGGGGGGCAGGGTGAGCAGTTCATC.

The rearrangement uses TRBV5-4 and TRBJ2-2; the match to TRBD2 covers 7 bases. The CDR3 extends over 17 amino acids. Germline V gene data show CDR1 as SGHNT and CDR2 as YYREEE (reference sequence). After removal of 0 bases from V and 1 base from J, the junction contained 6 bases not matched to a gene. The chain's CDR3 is CASSLGGGGLNTGELFF. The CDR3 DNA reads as TGTGCCAGCAGCTTGGGGGGGGGAGGTTTGAACACCGGGGAGCTGTTTTTT.

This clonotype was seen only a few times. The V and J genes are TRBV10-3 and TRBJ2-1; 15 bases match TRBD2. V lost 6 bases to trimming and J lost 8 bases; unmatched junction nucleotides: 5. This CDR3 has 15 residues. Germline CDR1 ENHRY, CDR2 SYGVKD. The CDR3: CAIRRTSGRGDEQFF. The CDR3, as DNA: TGTGCCATCAGAAGGACTAGCGGGAGGGGCGATGAGCAGTTCTTC.

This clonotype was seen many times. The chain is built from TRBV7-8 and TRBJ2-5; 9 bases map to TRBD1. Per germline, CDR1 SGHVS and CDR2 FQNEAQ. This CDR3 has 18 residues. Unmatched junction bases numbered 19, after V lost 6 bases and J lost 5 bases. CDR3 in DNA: TGTGCCAGCAGACCCCCGGGACAGGGTTTTGGGACGGGGGAGACCCAGTACTTC. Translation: CASRPPGQGFGTGETQYF.

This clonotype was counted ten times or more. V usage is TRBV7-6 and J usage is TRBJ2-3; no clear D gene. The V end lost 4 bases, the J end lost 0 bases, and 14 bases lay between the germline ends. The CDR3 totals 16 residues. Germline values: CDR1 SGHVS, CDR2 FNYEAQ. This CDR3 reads CASSSANGRSTDTQYF. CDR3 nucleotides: TGTGCCAGCAGCTCAGCTAACGGGCGGAGCACAGATACGCAGTATTTT.

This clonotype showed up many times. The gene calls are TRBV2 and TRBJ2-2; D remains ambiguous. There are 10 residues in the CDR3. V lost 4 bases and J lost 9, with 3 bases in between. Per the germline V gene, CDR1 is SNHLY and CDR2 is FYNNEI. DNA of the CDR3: TGTGCCAGCAGTGTGAGGGAGCTGTTTTTT. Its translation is CASSVRELFF.

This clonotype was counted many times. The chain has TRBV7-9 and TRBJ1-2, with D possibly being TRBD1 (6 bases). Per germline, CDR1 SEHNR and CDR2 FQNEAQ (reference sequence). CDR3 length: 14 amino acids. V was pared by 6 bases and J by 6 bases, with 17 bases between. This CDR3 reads CASRTPLDSNGYTF. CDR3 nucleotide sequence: TGTGCCAGCAGAACCCCCTTGGACAGCAATGGCTACACCTTC.

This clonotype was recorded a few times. CDR3 loop: CASSYSGFRDSQETQYF. The CDR3 nucleotides read TGTGCCAGCAGTTACTCGGGCTTTAGGGACAGTCAAGAGACCCAGTACTTC. The chain is built from TRBV6-8 and TRBJ2-5; 7 bases agree with TRBD1. The CDR3 has 17 residues. The V gene end was trimmed by 0 bases and the J gene end by 2 bases; junction bases not matched to a gene: 9. The germline CDR1 and CDR2 sequences are MNHGY and SAAAGT.

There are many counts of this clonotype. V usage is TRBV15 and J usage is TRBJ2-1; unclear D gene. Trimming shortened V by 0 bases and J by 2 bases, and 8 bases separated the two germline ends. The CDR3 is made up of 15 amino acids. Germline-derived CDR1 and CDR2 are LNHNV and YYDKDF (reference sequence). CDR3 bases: TGTGCCACCAGCAGAGAGGCGGCAACCTACAATGAGCAGTTCTTC. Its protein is CATSREAATYNEQFF.